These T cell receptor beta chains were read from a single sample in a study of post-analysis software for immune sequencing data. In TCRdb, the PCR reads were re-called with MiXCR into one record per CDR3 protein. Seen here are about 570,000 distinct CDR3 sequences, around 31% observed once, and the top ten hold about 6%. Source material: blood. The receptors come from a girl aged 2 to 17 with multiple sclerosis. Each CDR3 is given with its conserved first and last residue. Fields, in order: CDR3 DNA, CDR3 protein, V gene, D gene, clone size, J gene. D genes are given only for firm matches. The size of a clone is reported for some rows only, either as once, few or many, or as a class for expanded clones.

TGTGCCAGCAGCTTAAGGGCGCTGAATGAGCAGTTCTTC	CASSLRALNEQFF	TRBV7-9	-	-	TRBJ2-1
TGTGCCAGCAGCCCTAGCGGCGCTAGCGGGGGGGAGCAGTTCTTC	CASSPSGASGGEQFF	TRBV7-2	TRBD2	many	TRBJ2-1
TGTGCCAGCAGCTTAGGGTCAGGGGGCCCGTGGGAGACCCAGTACTTC	CASSLGSGGPWETQYF	TRBV7-3	TRBD1	-	TRBJ2-5
TGCGCCAGCAGCCTGAAGATTACAGGGGGTATCACTGAAGCTTTCTTT	CASSLKITGGITEAFF	TRBV4-1	TRBD1	few	TRBJ1-1
TGTGCCAGCAGTGTACTGATCTCGGGAGCCCAGTACTTC	CASSVLISGAQYF	TRBV2	-	few	TRBJ2-5
TGTGCCAGCAGTTCAAACAGGGGGAGCTCCTACAATGAGCAGTTCTTC	CASSSNRGSSYNEQFF	TRBV6-5	TRBD1	-	TRBJ2-1
TGTGCCAGCAGCGCGGAGGGGCAGGGGGGGATAGATACGCAGTATTTT	CASSAEGQGGIDTQYF	TRBV6-1	-	-	TRBJ2-3
TGTGCCAGCAGCTTTGGACAGGGAGGCCGCGAGCAGTACTTC	CASSFGQGGREQYF	TRBV5-5	TRBD1	-	TRBJ2-7
TGCAGTGCCAAGGGTAACGGTAATGAAAAACTGTTTTTT	CSAKGNGNEKLFF	TRBV20-1	-	-	TRBJ1-4
TGTGCCAGCGCCCTCCGGGACAGGGGGCGGAACACTGAAGCTTTCTTT	CASALRDRGRNTEAFF	TRBV12-3/TRBV12-4	TRBD1	-	TRBJ1-1
TGTGCCAGCAGTTTCTCAGGGTCATGGCAGCCCCAGCATTTT	CASSFSGSWQPQHF	TRBV12-3/TRBV12-4	-	-	TRBJ1-5
TGCAGTGCTCGACCCCGACTAGCGGGGGTGGCAGATACGCAGTATTTT	CSARPRLAGVADTQYF	TRBV20-1	TRBD2	few	TRBJ2-3
TGCGCCAGCAGCCAAGAAAAGCGGACTAGCGGGGGGAGCTCCTACGAGCAGTACTTC	CASSQEKRTSGGSSYEQYF	TRBV4-1	TRBD2	-	TRBJ2-7
TGCGCCAGCAGTTCCGGGACGCCAGGCGACACTGAAGCTTTCTTT	CASSSGTPGDTEAFF	TRBV5-1	-	-	TRBJ1-1
TGTGCCAGCAGGGCCCTAGCGGCGTCAGAAAGTACAGATACGCAGTATTTT	CASRALAASESTDTQYF	TRBV6-1	TRBD2	few	TRBJ2-3